These 12 T cell receptor beta chains were all obtained from the same sample, sequenced in a study of beta chain features in type 1 diabetes. General study results and limits: Among patients with Type 1 diabetes, TCRB CDR3s were moderately but significantly shorter in every one of the four CD4+ subsets.

What these receptors recognize is not known. TCRB transcripts that were expressed got sequenced, as all of the isolated RNA had been reverse transcribed. The table came from immunoSEQ multiplex PCR; TCRdb's copy has only in-frame clones and leaves some out. The sample holds tens of thousands of clones, about 40% seen once. Sequencing was carried out using Tregs from blood. These receptors all stem from a man between 25 and 39 years old with type 1 diabetes.

This clone has a handful of counts. The chain has TRBV29-1 and TRBJ2-5; no clear D gene. The ends were cut back, 7 bases at V and 0 bases at J, with 9 bases in the middle. The germline V gene has CDR1 SQVTM and CDR2 ANQGSEA. The CDR3 sequence is 12 residues long. Here the CDR3 reads CSGRRDQETQYF. The CDR3 DNA reads as TGCAGCGGTCGCCGCGACCAAGAGACCCAGTACTTC. Drawing the rest from reference TRBV29-1 and TRBJ2-5, the complete variable domain is SAVISQKPSRDICQRGTSLTIQCQVDSQVTMMFWYRQQPGQSLTLIATANQGSEATYESGFVIDKFPISRPNLTFSTLTVSNMSPEDSSIYLCSGRRDQETQYFGPGTRLLVL.

There are a few counts of this clone. The genes are TRBV19 and TRBJ2-6; TRBD1 agrees at 7 bases. Germline lookup yields CDR1 LNHDA and CDR2 SQIVND (reference sequence). The CDR3 is 16 amino acids. Germline trimming cut 10 bases from V and 0 bases from J; bases unmatched to any gene: 9. The CDR3 region is CATSGQAYSGANVLTF. DNA for the CDR3: TGTGCCACCTCCGGACAGGCGTACTCTGGGGCCAACGTCCTGACTTTC. Full variable domain (outside the CDR3, taken from reference TRBV19 and TRBJ2-6): DGGITQSPKYLFRKEGQNVTLSCEQNLNHDAMYWYRQDPGQGLRLIYYSQIVNDFQKGDIAEGYSVSREKKESFPLTVTSAQKNPTAFYLCATSGQAYSGANVLTFGAGSRLTVL.

This chain joins TRBV5-6 and TRBJ2-6; D not resolved. The germline V gene has CDR1 SGHDT and CDR2 YYEEEE. The length of the CDR3 is 18 residues. V dropped 2 bases and J dropped 0 bases, with 15 bases sitting between them. The CDR3 nucleotides read TGTGCCAGCAGCTTTAGAGCTATTAAGTACTCTGGGGCCAACGTCCTGACTTTC. Its translation is CASSFRAIKYSGANVLTF.

This sequence joins TRBV18 and TRBJ2-3; D call uncertain. The CDR3 spans 12 residues. Germline V gene sequence: CDR1 KGHSH, CDR2 LQKENI. Between the trimmed V and J ends, which lost 6 bases and 0 bases, there was a span of 4 bases. The CDR3: CASSASTDTQYF. In nucleotides, the CDR3 is TGTGCCAGCTCGGCTAGCACAGATACGCAGTATTTT.

This clone was counted a few times. V gene TRBV4-2 combines with J gene TRBJ1-2; 10 bases fit TRBD1. V trimming: 1 base; J trimming: 5 bases; junction bases outside the gene matches: 13. Germline V CDR1 and CDR2: LGHNA, YNFKEQ. The CDR3 totals 18 residues. The CDR3 sequence is CASSQGADRGPATYGYTF. The CDR3 bases are TGTGCCAGCAGCCAAGGCGCCGACAGGGGGCCGGCGACATATGGCTACACCTTC.

This clone was picked up a small number of times. J is TRBJ2-1 and V is TRBV19, with TRBD2 identical over 9 bases. The CDR3 spans 16 residues. Germline CDR1 is LNHDA and CDR2 is SQIVND (reference sequence). After removal of 3 bases from V and 10 bases from J, the junction contained 13 bases not matched to a gene. In DNA, the CDR3 is TGTGCCAGTAGTATTGATAGCGGGAGTTGGTTATTCGAGCAGTTCTTC. Translated: CASSIDSGSWLFEQFF.

The chain joins TRBV20-1 to TRBJ1-3, with D possibly matching TRBD1 (5 bases). Trimming took off 6 bases at V and 8 bases at J, with 11 bases between the two ends. The length of the CDR3 is 11 residues. CDR1 is DFQATT and CDR2 is SNEGSKA in the germline V gene (reference sequence). The CDR3 DNA sequence: TGCAGTGCACGCACAGGACACACCATATATTTT. The encoded protein is CSARTGHTIYF.

The V gene is TRBV2, the J gene TRBJ1-1; D is ambiguous. Germline CDR1 SNHLY, CDR2 FYNNEI. Trimming stripped 1 base from V and 2 bases from J, with 5 bases between. The CDR3 has 13 amino acids. The CDR3 protein is CASSEDFNTEAFF. CDR3 DNA sequence: TGTGCCAGCAGTGAAGACTTCAACACTGAAGCTTTCTTT. Full variable domain (outside the CDR3, taken from reference TRBV2 and TRBJ1-1): EPEVTQTPSHQVTQMGQEVILRCVPISNHLYFYWYRQILGQKVEFLVSFYNNEISEKSEIFDDQFSVERPDGSNFTLKIRSTKLEDSAMYFCASSEDFNTEAFFGQGTRLTVV.

This clone was seen more than once but under ten times. This sequence joins TRBV18 and TRBJ2-3; TRBD1 aligns across 9 bases. Germline V gives CDR1 KGHSH, CDR2 LQKENI. The junction had 8 bases not matched to a gene; V was cut back by 6 bases and J by 4 bases. The CDR3 extends over 15 amino acids. The CDR3 region is CASSAGQGRPDTQYF. Written as DNA, the CDR3 is TGTGCCAGCTCCGCCGGACAGGGGAGGCCAGATACGCAGTATTTT.

This clone occurred a few times. The gene calls are TRBV28 and TRBJ2-3, with 7 positions matching TRBD1. V was clipped by 6 bases and J by 6 bases; unmatched bases: 9. The germline V gene encodes CDR1 MDHEN and CDR2 SYDVKM. This CDR3 is built from 14 residues. As DNA, the CDR3 is TGTGCCAGCAGCCAAGGGGGCCGAAGGGATACGCAGTATTTT. Encoded protein: CASSQGGRRDTQYF.

The J gene is TRBJ2-5, the V gene TRBV7-6; D ambiguous. CDR1 and CDR2 from the germline V gene are SGHVS and FNYEAQ. The length of the CDR3 is 14 residues. Trimming removed 1 base at V and 5 bases at J, with 11 bases between. In DNA, the CDR3 is TGTGCCAGCAGCTTAGAGTACAGCATGGAGACCCAGTACTTC. Translating it yields CASSLEYSMETQYF.

This clone has a single count. V usage is TRBV5-1 and J usage is TRBJ2-1; 9 nucleotides match TRBD1. There are 14 residues in the CDR3. Trimming at V came to 0 bases and at J to 6 bases, leaving 1 base not matched to a gene. CDR1 and CDR2 from the germline V gene are SGHRS and YFSETQ. The CDR3 sequence is CASSLGGQGNEQFF. The CDR3 coding sequence is TGCGCCAGCAGCTTGGGGGGACAGGGCAATGAGCAGTTCTTC.